This entry lists 14 T cell receptor beta chains sequenced from one sample in a study of glioma-infiltrating T cells after dendritic cell vaccination. The assay was immunoSEQ multiplex PCR, and TCRdb's table has in-frame clones only and misses some. Of about 65,000 clones listed, about nine tenths are singletons. Stated time point: after dendritic cell vaccination, including at tumor progression/relapse. The starting material was blood, obtained after dendritic cell vaccination. All receptors derive from a human donor with glioblastoma.

This chain's CDR3 is CASSYGTSGQNIQYF. The CDR3 DNA follows: TGTGCCAGCAGTTATGGGACTAGCGGGCAAAACATTCAGTACTTC. The chain uses TRBV27 and TRBJ2-4; 12 nucleotides align to TRBD2. This CDR3 is built from 15 residues. V was pared by 4 bases and J by 5 bases, with 3 bases of the junction left unmatched. Germline CDR1 MNHEY, CDR2 SMNVEV (reference sequence).

The rearrangement joins TRBV6-5 to TRBJ2-7, with TRBD2 matching 14 bases. CDR3 length: 15 amino acids. Unmatched junction bases numbered 6, after V lost 6 bases and J lost 5 bases. Per the germline V gene, CDR1 is MNHEY and CDR2 is SVGAGI. The chain's CDR3 is CASRGLAGGRDEQYF. The CDR3 DNA reads TGTGCCAGCAGAGGACTAGCGGGAGGTCGCGACGAGCAGTACTTC.

V gene TRBV19 combines with J gene TRBJ1-1; 9 bases are shared with TRBD1. The V segment lost 4 bases and the J segment 4 bases; nucleotides outside the gene matches: 13. CDR1 LNHDA and CDR2 SQIVND come from the germline V gene (reference sequence). The CDR3 is made up of 17 amino acids. CDR3: CASSRGQGRSSRTEAFF. In DNA, the CDR3 is TGTGCCAGTAGTAGAGGACAGGGGCGCTCGAGTCGCACTGAAGCTTTCTTT.

The V call is TRBV11-3, the J call TRBJ1-4, with 8 bases matching TRBD1. Germline assignment: CDR1 SGHNT and CDR2 YENEEA. The CDR3 extends over 15 amino acids. V lost 5 bases and J lost 4; bases outside the gene matches: 6. The DNA of the CDR3 is TGTGCCAGCAGCCCCAGGGGGCGCGGTAATGAAAAACTGTTTTTT. This codes for CASSPRGRGNEKLFF.

This chain connects TRBV11-2 to TRBJ1-2, with D perhaps matching TRBD1 (5 bases). Germline V gene lookup returns CDR1 SGHAT and CDR2 FQNNGV. Trimming cost V 5 bases and J 3 bases, with 19 bases left between them. The CDR3 is 16 residues long. As DNA, the CDR3 is TGTGCCAGCAGCCCCCAGGGCTTTCTAGGTGACTATGGCTACACCTTC. Its protein product is CASSPQGFLGDYGYTF.

Only a few counts were recorded for this clone. V and J are TRBV29-1 and TRBJ2-5, with D perhaps matching TRBD1 (5 bases). CDR1 SQVTM and CDR2 ANQGSEA come from the germline V gene. V was cut by 4 bases and J by 0 bases, with 9 bases left in between. The CDR3 runs to 13 residues. CDR3: CSVGQSYQETQYF. As DNA, the CDR3 is TGCAGCGTTGGACAGTCTTACCAAGAGACCCAGTACTTC.

This clone was found a few times. The chain uses TRBV11-2 and TRBJ2-3; TRBD1 is a possible D gene (6 bases). The CDR3 loop spans 17 amino acids. The V and J ends lost 5 bases and 3 bases respectively, with 21 bases between them. Germline CDR1 and CDR2: SGHAT and FQNNGV. Here the CDR3 DNA reads TGTGCCAGCAGCCGAAGGGGCACAGGGAGTGGTACAGATACGCAGTATTTT. The encoded protein is CASSRRGTGSGTDTQYF.

This clone has only one observation. The chain is built from TRBV5-1 and TRBJ1-2; D is possibly TRBD1 (5 bases). The CDR3 loop spans 14 amino acids. Trimming left V 0 bases short and J 8 bases short, with 14 bases between. CDR1 is SGHRS and CDR2 is YFSETQ in the germline V gene. The CDR3 bases are TGCGCCAGCAGCTTGGGTCACGTAGGGGAAGGCTACACCTTC. This encodes CASSLGHVGEGYTF. The whole variable domain, remainder taken from reference TRBV5-1 and TRBJ1-2, is KAGVTQTPRYLIKTRGQQVTLSCSPISGHRSVSWYQQTPGQGLQFLFEYFSETQRNKGNFPGRFSGRQFSNSRSEMNVSTLELGDSALYLCASSLGHVGEGYTFGSGTRLTVV.

V and J are TRBV7-2 and TRBJ1-1; 9 bases map to TRBD1. This CDR3 is built from 15 residues. With 4 bases clipped from V and 4 bases from J, the junction kept 7 bases outside the gene matches. The germline gives CDR1 SGHTA, CDR2 FQGNSA. CDR3 coding DNA: TGTGCCAGCAGCTCGGACAGGGGATTAGGCACTGAAGCTTTCTTT. Residues: CASSSDRGLGTEAFF.

In its sample, this clone was seen a few times. The V call is TRBV30, the J call TRBJ2-1; TRBD1 is a possible D gene (5 bases). Trimming took off 3 bases at V and 2 bases at J, with 8 bases between the two ends. This CDR3 has 13 residues. Germline-derived CDR1 and CDR2 are GTSNPN and SVGIG (reference sequence). The CDR3 loop reads CAWSQGPYNEQFF. In DNA form, the CDR3 reads TGTGCCTGGAGCCAGGGCCCCTACAATGAGCAGTTCTTC.

CDR3 bases: TGCGCCAGCAGCTTGCCTAGCGGCCCCCTGGATACGCAGTATTTT. As protein: CASSLPSGPLDTQYF. The chain carries TRBV5-1 and TRBJ2-3; 7 bases are a match to TRBD2. V was pared by 1 base and J by 6 bases, with 8 bases of the junction left unmatched. The CDR3 has 15 amino acids. Germline loops: CDR1 SGHRS, CDR2 YFSETQ.

The J gene is TRBJ1-2, the V gene TRBV4-2; perhaps TRBD1 as D (6 bases). Looked up from germline, CDR1 is LGHNA and CDR2 is YNFKEQ. The V and J ends lost 2 bases and 8 bases respectively, with 15 bases between them. This CDR3 comprises 14 residues. The CDR3 coding sequence is TGTGCCAGCAGCCAAAGTAGGGACACCTTCGGCTACACCTTC. Its protein is CASSQSRDTFGYTF.

The genes are TRBV5-6 and TRBJ1-1; unclear D gene. Trimming left V 4 bases short and J 1 base short, with 11 bases between. CDR1 and CDR2 from the germline V gene are SGHDT and YYEEEE. This CDR3 spans 14 amino acids. The CDR3 DNA follows: TGTGCCAGCAGCCCTATTGGGCCGAACACTGAAGCTTTCTTT. It yields the protein CASSPIGPNTEAFF.

The chain combines TRBV6-1 with TRBJ1-4; 7 bases map to TRBD1. This CDR3 spans 14 amino acids. V lost 5 bases and J lost 4; bases outside the gene matches: 4. The germline CDR1 and CDR2 sequences are MNHNS and SASEGT. The CDR3 DNA is TGTGCCAGCAGTACAGGGGTTTTTAATGAAAAACTGTTTTTT. Encoded protein: CASSTGVFNEKLFF.